The clone carrying this TCR beta chain was seen more than once but under ten times. The data belong to a study of human T cells and chemical hapten exposure. Across the whole study: The variation in per-sample TCR yields arose mainly from small differences in pooled library volumes.

TCRdb analysed the RACE reads with MiXCR anew, one entry per CDR3 protein. The table shows 50,000 to 60,000 distinct CDR3 sequences, with around 11% occurring only once. V gave up 7 bases and J gave up 7 bases, with 17 bases separating them. From germline, CDR1 is SGHVS and CDR2 FNYEAQ. CDR3 length: 15 residues. This sample's time point: patch test 3, about 24 weeks after DPC sensitization. The treatment is: therapeutic diphenylcyclopropenone sensitization with weekly scalp DPC. The authors' total RNA extraction used unfractionated whole blood. The receptor comes from a man aged 25 to 45 with alopecia areata. Some clones in this sample may be carry-over from other donors' samples. This chain links TRBV7-6 with TRBJ1-6, with D maybe TRBD1 (5 bases). This specimen was whole blood, taken in connection with sensitization to the hapten diphenylcyclopropenone (DPC). As DNA, the CDR3 is TGTGCCAGCACCTATTCTGGGGGTAGGAATTCACCCCTCCACTTT. Translated: CASTYSGGRNSPLHF. The whole variable domain, filled in from reference TRBV7-6 and TRBJ1-6, reads GAGVSQSPRYKVTKRGQDVALRCDPISGHVSLYWYRQALGQGPEFLTYFNYEAQQDKSGLPNDRFSAERPEGSISTLTIQRTEQRDSAMYRCASTYSGGRNSPLHFGNGTRLTVT.